This T cell receptor beta chain is from a study of beta chain features in type 1 diabetes. Findings and limits, study-wide: Individuals with type 1 diabetes displayed fewer insertions and more deletions at VDJ junctions. Compared to healthy donors, patients appeared to have naive, central memory and Treg TCRB repertoires that were more alike. Amplification by PCR could prefer shorter templates, with the same effect in patients and controls.

Per donor, one heparinised blood draw averaged roughly 120 mL. Germline values: CDR1 MNHNS, CDR2 SASEGT. This CDR3 is built from 15 residues. With 0 bases clipped from V and 1 base from J, the junction kept 1 base outside the gene matches. Concerning this clone: Its target is not known.

Expressed TCRB transcripts were sequenced because the isolated RNA had all been reverse transcribed beforehand. Sequencing used immunoSEQ multiplex PCR; TCRdb keeps in-frame clones, though not all of them. This sample has about 370,000 clones, with over 12% found just once. The TCR comes from a young woman in good health. Sequenced input: naive CD4+ T cells from blood. This sequence joins TRBV6-1 and TRBJ1-1; 8 bases are a match to TRBD1. CDR3 nucleotide sequence: TGTGCCAGCAGTGAAGCAGGGACAGGGAACACTGAAGCTTTCTTT. It yields the protein CASSEAGTGNTEAFF.